The text below deals with one TCR beta chain. The antigen is unknown. These data belong to a study of CXCR3-negative and CXCR3-positive naive CD8 T cells. Study outcomes and limitations: Relative to CXCR3-negative naive cells, CXCR3-positive naive cells had more hydrophobic TRB CDR3s.

cDNA libraries for TRB were generated by 5' RACE incorporating UMI labels. TCRdb reanalyzed the 5' RACE reads and collapses them to one entry per CDR3 protein, without DNA. Listed are several thousand distinct CDR3 sequences; roughly 2% falls within the top ten. This receptor was taken from a human donor in good health. Some clones in this sample may be carry-over from other donors' samples. Sequencing input: naive CXCR3+ CD8+ T cells from blood. Regarding subset: CD45RO-CCR7+CD27+CD95- naive CD8+ T cells expressing CXCR3 (TNR3+).

The CDR3 region is CASSLGQGADSPLHF. The gene calls are TRBV5-1 and TRBJ1-6; TCRdb's D call of TRBD1 is untestable without DNA. The CDR3 extends over 15 amino acids. The germline gives CDR1 SGHRS, CDR2 YFSETQ.